This TCR beta chain was obtained from a study of blood T cell repertoires in COVID-19. Study information: Acute and convalescent COVID-19 samples came from the United States, Italy and Spain. T cells, B-cell-depleted T cells, or PBMCs provided the cDNA or gDNA that served as material.

Source study methods: Amplification of reference gene primers was used by the study to estimate nucleated cell counts. Profiling relied on immunoSEQ multiplex PCR, and the TCRdb table lists in-frame clones only, not all of them. The V and J calls and the clone size are those of that table, but D and trimming were determined from the DNA. Here the sample spans about 370,000 clones, roughly 90% being singletons. There are 18 residues in the CDR3. V gave up 0 bases and J gave up 3 bases; unmatched junction bases: 10. Germline V lookup: CDR1 LGHDT, CDR2 YNNKEL (reference sequence). The receptor was derived from a woman between 40 and 55 years old who had been exposed to COVID-19. Input material: PBMCs or T cells enriched from blood (not recorded which). V and J are TRBV3-1 (or the pseudogene TRBV3-2) and TRBJ2-5, with 10 bases aligning to TRBD1. CDR3 sequence: CASSQDLPGQGKKETQYF. The CDR3 DNA reads as TGTGCCAGCAGCCAAGACCTCCCGGGACAGGGGAAGAAAGAGACCCAGTACTTC.